This TCR beta chain derives from a study of read filtering for tumor transcriptome and immune sequencing. Overall study results and limits: IR-seq captured clonotypes deeper and more reliably than RNA-seq. IR-seq and RNA-seq agreed better without single-read clonotypes. Single-read clonotypes: roughly 82% of IR-seq clonotypes (roughly 4% of reads), around three quarters of RNA-seq clonotypes (approximately 49% of reads).

Molecular barcoded adaptors covering alpha/delta and beta/gamma chains were used on 400 to 450 ng RNA. Each CDR3 protein is one row after TCRdb ran MiXCR on the reads. The sample has approximately 60,000 distinct CDR3 sequences, 20% seen once; the top ten hold approximately 18%. The CDR3 is 13 amino acids. Germline CDR1 is SGHKS and CDR2 is YYEKEE (reference sequence). As regards this clonotype: What it recognizes is unknown. This may stem from a read error, because a much larger clone lies one nucleotide away.

The V call is TRBV5-5, the J call TRBJ2-1, with a weak D call TRBD1 (6 bases). The sequence came from a donor at least 40 years old with multiple myeloma. Sequencing was carried out using a population of CD138-negative cells sorted from bone marrow. The CDR3 DNA is TGTGCCAGCAGCTTGTTGGGACAAGAGACCCAGCACTTC. The encoded protein is CASSLLGQETQHF.